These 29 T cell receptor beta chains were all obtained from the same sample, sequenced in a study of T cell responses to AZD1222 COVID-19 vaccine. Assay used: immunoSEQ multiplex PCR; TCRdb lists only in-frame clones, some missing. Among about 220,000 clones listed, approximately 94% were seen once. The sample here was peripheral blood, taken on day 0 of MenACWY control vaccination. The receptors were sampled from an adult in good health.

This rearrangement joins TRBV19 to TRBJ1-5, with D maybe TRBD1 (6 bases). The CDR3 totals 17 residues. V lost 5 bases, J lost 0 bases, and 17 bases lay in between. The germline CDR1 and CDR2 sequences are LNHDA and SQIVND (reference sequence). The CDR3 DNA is TGTGCCAGTAGTGCCGATAGGACAGACCTTAGCAATCAGCCCCAGCATTTT. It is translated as CASSADRTDLSNQPQHF.

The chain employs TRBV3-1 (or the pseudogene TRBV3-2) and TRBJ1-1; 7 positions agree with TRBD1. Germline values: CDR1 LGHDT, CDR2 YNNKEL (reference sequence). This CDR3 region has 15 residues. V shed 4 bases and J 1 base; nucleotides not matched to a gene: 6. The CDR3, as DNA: TGTGCCAGCAGCCCCGAGGACAGGTCGAACACTGAAGCTTTCTTT. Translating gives CASSPEDRSNTEAFF.

The CDR3 sequence: CASRNLYEQYF. In DNA, the CDR3 is TGTGCCAGCAGGAATCTTTACGAGCAGTACTTC. The chain uses TRBV2 and TRBJ2-7; D not resolved. Trimming cost V 6 bases and J 4 bases, with 7 bases left between them. This CDR3 is built from 11 residues. CDR1 is SNHLY, CDR2 FYNNEI, per germline.

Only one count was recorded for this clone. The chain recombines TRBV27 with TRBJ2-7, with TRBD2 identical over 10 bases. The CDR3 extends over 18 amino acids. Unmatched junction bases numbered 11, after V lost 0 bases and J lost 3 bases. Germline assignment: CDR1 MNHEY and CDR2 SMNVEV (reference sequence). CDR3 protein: CASSLSSSGGAWGYEQYF. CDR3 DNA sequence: TGTGCCAGCAGTTTATCGTCCAGCGGGGGGGCCTGGGGCTACGAGCAGTACTTC.

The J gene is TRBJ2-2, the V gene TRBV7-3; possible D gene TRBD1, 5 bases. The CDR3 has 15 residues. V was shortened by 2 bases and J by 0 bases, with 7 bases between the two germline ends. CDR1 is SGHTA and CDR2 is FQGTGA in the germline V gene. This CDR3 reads CASSLDSTNTGELFF. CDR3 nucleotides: TGTGCCAGCAGCTTAGACAGTACGAACACCGGGGAGCTGTTTTTT. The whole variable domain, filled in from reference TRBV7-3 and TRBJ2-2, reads GAGVSQTPSNKVTEKGKYVELRCDPISGHTALYWYRQSLGQGPEFLIYFQGTGAADDSGLPNDRFFAVRPEGSVSTLKIQRTERGDSAVYLCASSLDSTNTGELFFGEGSRLTVL.

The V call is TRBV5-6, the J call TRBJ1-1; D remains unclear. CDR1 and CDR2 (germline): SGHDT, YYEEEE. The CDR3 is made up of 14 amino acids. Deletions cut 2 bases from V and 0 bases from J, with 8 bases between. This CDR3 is CASSFGWVNTEAFF. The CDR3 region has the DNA TGTGCCAGCAGCTTCGGATGGGTGAACACTGAAGCTTTCTTT.

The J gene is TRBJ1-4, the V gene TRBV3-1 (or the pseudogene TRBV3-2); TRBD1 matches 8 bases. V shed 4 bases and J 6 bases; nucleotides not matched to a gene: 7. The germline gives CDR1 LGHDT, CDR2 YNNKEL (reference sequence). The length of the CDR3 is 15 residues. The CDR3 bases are TGTGCCAGCAGCCTTCGGGGACAGGACCATGAAAAACTGTTTTTT. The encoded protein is CASSLRGQDHEKLFF.

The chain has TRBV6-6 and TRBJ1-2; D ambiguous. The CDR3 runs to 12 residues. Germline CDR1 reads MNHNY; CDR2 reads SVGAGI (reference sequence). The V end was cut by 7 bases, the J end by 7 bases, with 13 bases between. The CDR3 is CASITPGGGYTF. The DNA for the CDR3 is TGTGCCAGCATCACACCGGGTGGTGGCTACACCTTC.

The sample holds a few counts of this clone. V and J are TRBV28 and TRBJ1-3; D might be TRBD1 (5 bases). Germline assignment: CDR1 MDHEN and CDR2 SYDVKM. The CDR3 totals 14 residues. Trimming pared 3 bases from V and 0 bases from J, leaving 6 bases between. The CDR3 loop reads CASSLGVSGNTIYF. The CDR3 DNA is TGTGCCAGCAGTTTGGGGGTCTCTGGAAACACCATATATTTT.

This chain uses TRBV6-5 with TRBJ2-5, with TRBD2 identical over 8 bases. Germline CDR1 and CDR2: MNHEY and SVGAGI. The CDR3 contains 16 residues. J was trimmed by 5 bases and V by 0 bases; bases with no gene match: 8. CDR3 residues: CASSYSSRGALETQYF. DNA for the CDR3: TGTGCCAGCAGTTACTCGTCGCGGGGGGCCTTGGAGACCCAGTACTTC.

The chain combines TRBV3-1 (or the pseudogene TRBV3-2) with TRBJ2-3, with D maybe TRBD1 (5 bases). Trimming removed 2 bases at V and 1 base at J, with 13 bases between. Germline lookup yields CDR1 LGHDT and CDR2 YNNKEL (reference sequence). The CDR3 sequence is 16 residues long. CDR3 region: CASSQLLTECTDTQYF. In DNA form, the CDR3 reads TGTGCCAGCAGCCAACTCCTGACAGAGTGCACAGATACGCAGTATTTT.

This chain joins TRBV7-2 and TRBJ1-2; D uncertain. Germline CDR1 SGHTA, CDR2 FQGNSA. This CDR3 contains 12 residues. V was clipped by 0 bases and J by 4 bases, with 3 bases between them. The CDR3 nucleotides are TGTGCCAGCAGCTTAGCCCGCTATGGCTACACCTTC. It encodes CASSLARYGYTF.

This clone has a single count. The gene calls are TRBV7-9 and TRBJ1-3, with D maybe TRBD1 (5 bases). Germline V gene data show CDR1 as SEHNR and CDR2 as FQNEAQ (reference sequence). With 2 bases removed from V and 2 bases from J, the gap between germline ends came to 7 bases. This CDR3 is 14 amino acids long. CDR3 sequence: CASSLRGAGNTIYF. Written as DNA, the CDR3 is TGTGCCAGCAGCTTACGGGGGGCTGGAAACACCATATATTTT.

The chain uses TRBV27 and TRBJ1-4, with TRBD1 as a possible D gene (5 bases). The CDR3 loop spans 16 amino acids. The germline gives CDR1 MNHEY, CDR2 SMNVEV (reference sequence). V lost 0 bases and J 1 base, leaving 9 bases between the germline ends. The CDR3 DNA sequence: TGTGCCAGCAGTTTATCCGGGACGGGAACTAATGAAAAACTGTTTTTT. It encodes CASSLSGTGTNEKLFF.

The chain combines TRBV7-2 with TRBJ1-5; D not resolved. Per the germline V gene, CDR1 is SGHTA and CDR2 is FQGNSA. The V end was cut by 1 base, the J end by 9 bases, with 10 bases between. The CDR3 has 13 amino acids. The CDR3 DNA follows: TGTGCCAGCAGCTTAGGAGAAGTCTGGCCCCAGCATTTT. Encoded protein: CASSLGEVWPQHF. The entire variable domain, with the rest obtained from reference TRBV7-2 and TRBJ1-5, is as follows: GAGVSQSPSNKVTEKGKDVELRCDPISGHTALYWYRQSLGQGLEFLIYFQGNSAPDKSGLPSDRFSAERTGGSVSTLTIQRTQQEDSAVYLCASSLGEVWPQHFGDGTRLSIL.

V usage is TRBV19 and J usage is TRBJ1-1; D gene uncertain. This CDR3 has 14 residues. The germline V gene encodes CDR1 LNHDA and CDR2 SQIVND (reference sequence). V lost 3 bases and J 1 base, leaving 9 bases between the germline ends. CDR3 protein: CASSIYPTNTEAFF. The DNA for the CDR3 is TGTGCCAGTAGTATCTACCCAACGAACACTGAAGCTTTCTTT.

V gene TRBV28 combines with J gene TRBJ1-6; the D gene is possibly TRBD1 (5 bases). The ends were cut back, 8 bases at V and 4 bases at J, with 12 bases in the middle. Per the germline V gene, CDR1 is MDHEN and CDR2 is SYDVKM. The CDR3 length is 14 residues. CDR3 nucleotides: TGTGCCAGCCGAGGAGGGGCTTATAATTCACCCCTCCACTTT. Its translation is CASRGGAYNSPLHF.

The CDR3 bases are TGTGCCAGCAGCCAAGACGGGAGCCCTAATCAGCCCCAGCATTTT. Protein: CASSQDGSPNQPQHF. The rearrangement joins TRBV3-1 (or the pseudogene TRBV3-2) to TRBJ1-5; the D is unclear. Germline V gives CDR1 LGHDT, CDR2 YNNKEL (reference sequence). This CDR3 has 15 residues. The V and J ends lost 0 bases and 4 bases respectively, with 10 bases between them.

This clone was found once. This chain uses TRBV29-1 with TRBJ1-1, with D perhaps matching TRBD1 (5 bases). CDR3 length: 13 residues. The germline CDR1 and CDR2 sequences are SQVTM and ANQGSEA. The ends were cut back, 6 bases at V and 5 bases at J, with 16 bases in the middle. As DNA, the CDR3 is TGCAGCGTGACGCAGGGACGCTGGACTGAAGCTTTCTTT. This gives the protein CSVTQGRWTEAFF. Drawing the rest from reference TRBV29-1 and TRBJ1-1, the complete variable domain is SAVISQKPSRDICQRGTSLTIQCQVDSQVTMMFWYRQQPGQSLTLIATANQGSEATYESGFVIDKFPISRPNLTFSTLTVSNMSPEDSSIYLCSVTQGRWTEAFFGQGTRLTVV.

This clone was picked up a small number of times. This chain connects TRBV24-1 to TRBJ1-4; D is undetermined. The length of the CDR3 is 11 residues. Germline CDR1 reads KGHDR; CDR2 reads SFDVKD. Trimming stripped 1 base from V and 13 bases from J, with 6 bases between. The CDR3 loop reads CATSDLGRLFF. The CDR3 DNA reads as TGTGCCACCAGTGATTTAGGAAGACTGTTTTTT.

CDR3 amino acids: CASSRTGRAYNSPLHF. CDR3 coding DNA: TGTGCCAGCAGTAGGACAGGGCGGGCCTATAATTCACCCCTCCACTTT. The chain carries TRBV27 and TRBJ1-6; 8 bases line up with TRBD1. The J segment lost 2 bases and the V segment lost 5 bases, leaving 5 bases of the junction unmatched. The germline V gene encodes CDR1 MNHEY and CDR2 SMNVEV (reference sequence). The CDR3 length is 16 residues.

CDR3 DNA sequence: TGTGCCAGCAGTTACAGGGGCGGGACAGATACGCAGTATTTT. As protein: CASSYRGGTDTQYF. The chain joins TRBV3-1 (or the pseudogene TRBV3-2) to TRBJ2-3; 7 nucleotides match TRBD1. CDR1 is LGHDT and CDR2 is YNNKEL in the germline V gene (reference sequence). The length of the CDR3 is 14 residues. Trimming cost V 6 bases and J 3 bases; bases outside gene matches: 6.

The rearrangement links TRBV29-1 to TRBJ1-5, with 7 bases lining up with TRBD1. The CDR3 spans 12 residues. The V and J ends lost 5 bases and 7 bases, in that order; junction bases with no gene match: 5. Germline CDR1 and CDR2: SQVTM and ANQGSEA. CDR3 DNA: TGCAGCGTTAGGACAGGCGGACAGCCCCAGCATTTT. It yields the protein CSVRTGGQPQHF.

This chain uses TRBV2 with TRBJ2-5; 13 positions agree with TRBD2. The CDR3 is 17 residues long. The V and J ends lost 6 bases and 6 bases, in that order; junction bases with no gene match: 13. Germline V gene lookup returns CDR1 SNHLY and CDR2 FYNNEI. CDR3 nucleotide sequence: TGTGCCAGCAGGAGGGGGACTAGCGGGGAACGACCACAGACCCAGTACTTC. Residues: CASRRGTSGERPQTQYF.

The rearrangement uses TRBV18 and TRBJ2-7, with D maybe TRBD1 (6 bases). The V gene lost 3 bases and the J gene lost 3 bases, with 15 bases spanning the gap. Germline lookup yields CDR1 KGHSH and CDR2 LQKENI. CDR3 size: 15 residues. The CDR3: CASSPPGTPNYEQYF. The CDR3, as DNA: TGTGCCAGCTCACCCCCCGGGACACCGAACTACGAGCAGTACTTC.

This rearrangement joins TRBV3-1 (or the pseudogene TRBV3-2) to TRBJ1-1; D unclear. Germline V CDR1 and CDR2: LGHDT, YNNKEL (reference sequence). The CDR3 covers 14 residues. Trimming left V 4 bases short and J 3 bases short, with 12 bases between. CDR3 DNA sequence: TGTGCCAGCAGCCGGACGGGAATGTACACTGAAGCTTTCTTT. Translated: CASSRTGMYTEAFF.

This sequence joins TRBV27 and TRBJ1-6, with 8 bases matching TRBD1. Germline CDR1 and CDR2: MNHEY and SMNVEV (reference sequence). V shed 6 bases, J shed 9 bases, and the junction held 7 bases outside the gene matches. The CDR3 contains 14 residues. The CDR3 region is CASRYRGDASPLHF. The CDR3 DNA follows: TGTGCCAGCAGGTACAGGGGGGATGCTTCACCCCTCCACTTT.

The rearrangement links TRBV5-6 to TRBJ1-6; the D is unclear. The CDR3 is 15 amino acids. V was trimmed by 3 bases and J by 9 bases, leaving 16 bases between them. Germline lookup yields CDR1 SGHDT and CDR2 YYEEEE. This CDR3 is CASSWTARVGSPLHF. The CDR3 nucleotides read TGTGCCAGCAGCTGGACTGCAAGGGTAGGTTCACCCCTCCACTTT. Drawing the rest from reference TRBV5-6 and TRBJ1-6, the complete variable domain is DAGVTQSPTHLIKTRGQQVTLRCSPKSGHDTVSWYQQALGQGPQFIFQYYEEEERQRGNFPDRFSGHQFPNYSSELNVNALLLGDSALYLCASSWTARVGSPLHFGNGTRLTVT.

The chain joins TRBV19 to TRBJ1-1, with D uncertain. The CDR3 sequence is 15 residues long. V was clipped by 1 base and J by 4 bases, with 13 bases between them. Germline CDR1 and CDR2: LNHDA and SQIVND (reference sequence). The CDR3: CASSIGMGVGTEAFF. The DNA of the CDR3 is TGTGCCAGTAGTATAGGTATGGGTGTGGGCACTGAAGCTTTCTTT.